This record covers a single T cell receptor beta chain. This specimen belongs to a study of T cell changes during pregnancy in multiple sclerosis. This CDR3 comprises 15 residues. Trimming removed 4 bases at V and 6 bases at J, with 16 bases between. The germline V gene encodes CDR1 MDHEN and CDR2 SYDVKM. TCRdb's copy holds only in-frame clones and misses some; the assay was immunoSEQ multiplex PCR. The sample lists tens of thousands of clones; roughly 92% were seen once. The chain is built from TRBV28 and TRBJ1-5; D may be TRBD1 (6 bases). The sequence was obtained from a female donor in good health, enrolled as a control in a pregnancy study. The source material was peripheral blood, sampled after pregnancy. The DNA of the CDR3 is TGTGCCAGCAGTTGGAAGACAGGCCGGTCTCAGCCCCAGCATTTT. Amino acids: CASSWKTGRSQPQHF.